This T cell receptor beta chain was recorded in a study of T-cell reconstitution after alpha-beta-depleted transplantation in children. Unique molecular identifiers were incorporated into the prepared TCRbeta library. TCRdb recomputed calls from the PCR reads with MiXCR, one row per CDR3 protein. The table includes about 580,000 distinct CDR3 sequences, 20% to 25% detected once. The V end lost 5 bases, the J end lost 4 bases, and 11 bases lay between the germline ends. The germline V gene has CDR1 SNHLY and CDR2 FYNNEI. The CDR3 sequence is 14 residues long. The sequencing here drew on PBMCs, mostly from graft donor cells, taken 360 days after TCRalphabeta/CD19-depleted stem cell transplant. V is TRBV2 and J is TRBJ1-4; no clear D. The TCR was taken from a boy under two years old who had a stem cell transplant for acute myeloid leukemia, so the T cells may come from the graft donor. CDR3 residues: CASSSDTGNEKLFF. The DNA of the CDR3 is TGTGCCAGCAGTTCCGACACCGGTAATGAAAAACTGTTTTTT.